The 28 T cell receptor beta chains in this list originate from one sample, sequenced in a study of early T cells in non-severe SARS-CoV-2 infection (dated by TCRdb to the early 2020s). Libraries came from 5' RACE. The data were produced on a NextSeq 500. TCRdb trimmed the raw reads at Q25, called clones with MiXCR and kept productive beta chains. Under each unique CDR3 protein, matching rows form one entry showing the most common genes and DNA. The sample profile shows about 83,000 distinct CDR3 sequences; 11% to 15% of them were found once. Of the sample, 3% is held by the ten largest clones. What was sequenced was whole blood. These receptors originate from an adult who was a healthcare worker with PCR-confirmed SARS-CoV-2 infection or an uninfected control (not recorded which).

This clonotype was seen many times. The V gene is TRBV9, the J gene TRBJ2-1; D might be TRBD2 (5 bases). The V end was cut by 4 bases, the J end by 2 bases, with 13 bases between. Germline CDR1 reads SGDLS; CDR2 reads YYNGEE. CDR3 length: 15 amino acids. The CDR3 coding sequence is TGTGCCAGCAGCCTGGTGATAGCGCCCTACAATGAGCAGTTCTTC. Translation gives CASSLVIAPYNEQFF.

This clonotype was detected ten times or more. V usage is TRBV7-8 and J usage is TRBJ2-4; D is unresolved. Germline CDR1 reads SGHVS; CDR2 reads FQNEAQ. Trimming took off 7 bases at V and 0 bases at J, with 13 bases between the two ends. The CDR3 contains 15 residues. The CDR3 sequence: CASMVGPLAKNIQYF. The CDR3 DNA sequence: TGTGCCAGCATGGTCGGGCCCCTAGCCAAAAACATTCAGTACTTC.

This clonotype was found many times. The V and J genes are TRBV7-2 and TRBJ1-4; TRBD1 might be the D (6 bases). With 6 bases removed from V and 4 bases from J, the gap between germline ends came to 9 bases. CDR3 length: 13 amino acids. Germline-derived CDR1 and CDR2 are SGHTA and FQGNSA. CDR3 sequence: CASSGQINEKLFF. The CDR3 bases are TGTGCCAGCAGTGGACAGATTAATGAAAAACTGTTTTTT.

This clonotype was detected ten times or more. CDR3: CASSIEPSGTAYNEQFF. The CDR3 DNA is TGTGCCAGTAGTATAGAGCCTAGCGGAACCGCCTACAATGAGCAGTTCTTC. The chain employs TRBV19 and TRBJ2-1; 7 bases are a match to TRBD2. Germline V gene lookup returns CDR1 LNHDA and CDR2 SQIVND (reference sequence). The CDR3 runs 17 residues. V dropped 0 bases and J dropped 2; count of bases not matched to a gene: 7.

This clonotype was detected ten times or more. The rearrangement uses TRBV18 and TRBJ2-1; D call uncertain. The CDR3 has 14 amino acids. V lost 0 bases and J lost 0, with 3 bases in between. The germline V gene encodes CDR1 KGHSH and CDR2 LQKENI. The CDR3 DNA is TGTGCCAGCTCACCACCTCCCTCCTACAATGAGCAGTTCTTC. It translates to CASSPPPSYNEQFF.

The chain links TRBV2 to TRBJ1-5, with 10 bases lining up with TRBD1. The ends lost 7 bases at V and 2 bases at J; junction bases unmatched: 5. The CDR3 has 15 amino acids. Germline V gene sequence: CDR1 SNHLY, CDR2 FYNNEI. The CDR3 reads CASTRDRGGNQPQHF. CDR3 DNA: TGTGCCAGCACCCGGGACAGGGGTGGCAATCAGCCCCAGCATTTT.

This clonotype occurred once. The chain recombines TRBV9 with TRBJ2-7, with no clear D. Germline values: CDR1 SGDLS, CDR2 YYNGEE. The CDR3 has 13 amino acids. The V gene lost 0 bases and the J gene lost 5 bases, with 9 bases spanning the gap. The CDR3 region is CASSVAQVDEQYF. CDR3 DNA: TGTGCCAGCAGCGTAGCTCAGGTCGACGAGCAGTACTTC.

There are many counts of this clonotype. J is TRBJ2-7 and V is TRBV6-6; 9 bases agree with TRBD1. V dropped 4 bases and J dropped 3; count of bases not matched to a gene: 1. From germline, CDR1 is MNHNY and CDR2 SVGAGI (reference sequence). The CDR3 runs 13 residues. The CDR3 nucleotides are TGTGCCAGCAGTTCGACAGGGGGCTACGAGCAGTACTTC. The encoded protein is CASSSTGGYEQYF.

This clonotype was picked up many times. The chain uses TRBV6-5 and TRBJ2-5; D not certain. Trimming cost V 4 bases and J 2 bases, with 5 bases left between them. CDR3 length equals 12 residues. From germline, CDR1 is MNHEY and CDR2 SVGAGI. Written as DNA, the CDR3 is TGTGCCAGCAGTTCAGTACAAGAGACCCAGTACTTC. It is translated as CASSSVQETQYF.

The chain employs TRBV19 and TRBJ2-6; perhaps TRBD1 as D (6 bases). Germline CDR1 and CDR2: LNHDA and SQIVND (reference sequence). The CDR3 extends over 15 amino acids. V lost 9 bases and J lost 0, with 12 bases in between. This CDR3 reads CASGQLNSGANVLTF. DNA of the CDR3: TGTGCCAGCGGACAGTTAAACTCTGGGGCCAACGTCCTGACTTTC.

V usage is TRBV20-1 and J usage is TRBJ1-1; no clear D gene. The CDR3 sequence is 10 residues long. Trimming removed 2 bases from V and 7 bases from J, with 5 bases in between. The germline gives CDR1 DFQATT, CDR2 SNEGSKA (reference sequence). The DNA of the CDR3 is TGCAGTGCTAGACCGCATGAAGCTTTCTTT. This sequence encodes CSARPHEAFF.

This clonotype was counted at least ten times. This chain links TRBV7-6 with TRBJ2-5; D remains ambiguous. V was trimmed by 11 bases and J by 6 bases, leaving 19 bases between them. CDR1 and CDR2 from the germline V gene are SGHVS and FNYEAQ. This CDR3 is 13 amino acids long. For the CDR3, the DNA is TGTGCCGTCTCCCGGACCGCGGAAAAGACCCAGTACTTC. Translated, it gives CAVSRTAEKTQYF.

Only a few counts were recorded for this clonotype. This sequence joins TRBV6-1 and TRBJ1-2; 7 bases fit TRBD1. Germline assignment: CDR1 MNHNS and CDR2 SASEGT. This CDR3 region has 16 residues. Losses at the gene ends were 6 bases for V and 0 bases for J; bases not matched to a gene: 10. CDR3 nucleotide sequence: TGTGCCAGCAGCGAGGGGGCAGGGCCGACTAACTATGGCTACACCTTC. Protein product: CASSEGAGPTNYGYTF.

This clonotype was seen a few times. This sequence joins TRBV7-9 and TRBJ2-2, with TRBD2 identical over 12 bases. This CDR3 is 20 amino acids long. Looked up from germline, CDR1 is SEHNR and CDR2 is FQNEAQ (reference sequence). The V and J ends lost 2 bases and 3 bases, in that order; junction bases with no gene match: 13. The CDR3 DNA reads as TGTGCCAGCAGCTTACGCCTTACCCAGGGACTAGCGGGCGACACCGGGGAGCTGTTTTTT. This encodes CASSLRLTQGLAGDTGELFF.

This sequence joins TRBV4-1 and TRBJ2-6; D remains unclear. In germline, CDR1 is MGHRA, CDR2 YSYEKL. This CDR3 spans 19 amino acids. V shed 0 bases and J shed 0 bases, with 15 bases lying between them. The CDR3 DNA follows: TGCGCCAGCAGCCAAGAGTCCACCGCAGGAACCTCTGGGGCCAACGTCCTGACTTTC. Residues: CASSQESTAGTSGANVLTF.

The CDR3 loop is CASSQGNSLYEQYF. DNA of the CDR3: TGTGCCAGCTCCCAGGGTAACTCCCTCTACGAGCAGTACTTC. This sequence joins TRBV18 and TRBJ2-7; weak D call: TRBD1 (5 bases). V lost 6 bases and J 3 bases, leaving 15 bases between the germline ends. The germline gives CDR1 KGHSH, CDR2 LQKENI. There are 14 residues in the CDR3.

This clonotype was seen ten or more times. J is TRBJ2-3 and V is TRBV7-6, with 9 bases that match TRBD1. Germline assignment: CDR1 SGHVS and CDR2 FNYEAQ. The CDR3 totals 17 residues. V gave up 1 base and J gave up 1 base; unmatched junction bases: 6. As DNA, the CDR3 is TGTGCCAGCAGCTTAGAACCGGACAGGGGCCGCACAGATACGCAGTATTTT. Amino acid sequence: CASSLEPDRGRTDTQYF.

J is TRBJ2-3 and V is TRBV7-9, with a weak D call TRBD1 (6 bases). This CDR3 region has 11 residues. CDR1 SEHNR and CDR2 FQNEAQ come from the germline V gene (reference sequence). Trimming shortened V by 7 bases and J by 4 bases, and 6 bases separated the two germline ends. CDR3 DNA: TGTGCCAGCACAGGGGCAGATACGCAGTATTTT. Translation gives CASTGADTQYF.

There are many counts of this clonotype. The CDR3, as DNA: TGCAGTGCCCCTGGGCTCAGTCCCTTCACAGATACGCAGTATTTT. Translated: CSAPGLSPFTDTQYF. J is TRBJ2-3 and V is TRBV20-1; no clear D. Trimming took 6 bases from V and 2 from J, leaving 18 bases between them. The CDR3 runs 15 residues. Germline V gene sequence: CDR1 DFQATT, CDR2 SNEGSKA (reference sequence).

The chain employs TRBV29-1 and TRBJ1-1, with D unresolved. The CDR3 extends over 12 amino acids. CDR1 and CDR2 (germline): SQVTM, ANQGSEA. Trimming removed 6 bases from V and 1 base from J, with 9 bases in between. The CDR3 region is CSVASGNTEAFF. The CDR3, as DNA: TGCAGCGTGGCGTCAGGGAACACTGAAGCTTTCTTT. The complete variable domain, with remaining parts taken from reference TRBV29-1 and TRBJ1-1, reads SAVISQKPSRDICQRGTSLTIQCQVDSQVTMMFWYRQQPGQSLTLIATANQGSEATYESGFVIDKFPISRPNLTFSTLTVSNMSPEDSSIYLCSVASGNTEAFFGQGTRLTVV.

This clonotype occurred many times. The chain carries TRBV5-1 and TRBJ2-1; 7 bases are a match to TRBD2. V lost 2 bases and J lost 9; bases outside the gene matches: 11. This CDR3 spans 15 amino acids. Germline CDR1 SGHRS, CDR2 YFSETQ. CDR3 protein: CASSFASGPAGEQFF. The CDR3 coding sequence is TGCGCCAGCAGCTTTGCTAGCGGTCCCGCTGGTGAGCAGTTCTTC.

Notes on this clonotype: A junction end diverges from the germline sequence, so it may reflect a read error. The chain couples TRBV9 to TRBJ2-3, with D perhaps TRBD1 (5 bases). CDR3 length: 12 amino acids. Germline V gene data show CDR1 as SGDLS and CDR2 as YYNGEE. The chain's CDR3 is CASSEMTDTRYF. The CDR3 region has the DNA TGTGCCAGCAGTGAGATGACAGATACGCGGTATTTT.

The chain links TRBV11-2 to TRBJ1-1; D call uncertain. V lost 5 bases and J 1 base, leaving 8 bases between the germline ends. CDR3 length: 13 amino acids. In germline, CDR1 is SGHAT, CDR2 FQNNGV. The CDR3 bases are TGTGCCAGCAGCCCTGAGCCGAACACTGAAGCTTTCTTT. Translated, it gives CASSPEPNTEAFF.

The chain employs TRBV29-1 and TRBJ2-6; D call uncertain. The CDR3 contains 13 residues. V lost 6 bases and J lost 0, with 6 bases in between. The V gene's germline CDR1 is SQVTM and CDR2 ANQGSEA. CDR3 sequence (DNA): TGCAGCGTCGACTTCTCTGGGGCCAACGTCCTGACTTTC. Translated, it gives CSVDFSGANVLTF.

In its sample, this clonotype was seen a few times. The chain links TRBV29-1 to TRBJ2-5; no clear D. Deletions cut 5 bases from V and 4 bases from J, with 8 bases between. Germline CDR1 SQVTM, CDR2 ANQGSEA. The CDR3 runs to 11 residues. The DNA of the CDR3 is TGCAGCGTTTCCCAGTTAGAGACCCAGTACTTC. This codes for CSVSQLETQYF. Supplemented by reference TRBV29-1 and TRBJ2-5, the full variable domain reads SAVISQKPSRDICQRGTSLTIQCQVDSQVTMMFWYRQQPGQSLTLIATANQGSEATYESGFVIDKFPISRPNLTFSTLTVSNMSPEDSSIYLCSVSQLETQYFGPGTRLLVL.

The sample holds a few counts of this clonotype. The gene calls are TRBV7-2 and TRBJ2-3; the D gene is possibly TRBD2 (6 bases). V gave up 4 bases and J gave up 2 bases, with 13 bases separating them. Germline CDR1 is SGHTA and CDR2 is FQGNSA. This CDR3 region has 15 residues. DNA for the CDR3: TGTGCCAGCAGCTCTAGGAGGGACCCCACAGATACGCAGTATTTT. Protein sequence: CASSSRRDPTDTQYF.

The chain uses TRBV20-1 and TRBJ2-7, with TRBD1 matching over 7 bases. The germline CDR1 and CDR2 sequences are DFQATT and SNEGSKA (reference sequence). Unmatched junction bases numbered 5, after V lost 3 bases and J lost 0 bases. This CDR3 has 14 amino acids. In DNA form, the CDR3 reads TGCAGTGCTAGCTCGGGACAGCGCTCCTACGAGCAGTACTTC. Translated, it gives CSASSGQRSYEQYF.

This clonotype came up a few times. The chain couples TRBV7-2 to TRBJ2-2; D remains ambiguous. The germline V gene encodes CDR1 SGHTA and CDR2 FQGNSA. CDR3 length equals 16 residues. The V end was cut by 5 bases, the J end by 0 bases, with 13 bases between. The CDR3 here is CASSLHASTNTGELFF. CDR3 sequence (DNA): TGTGCCAGCAGCCTACATGCTTCAACGAACACCGGGGAGCTGTTTTTT.